This T cell receptor (beta chain) was identified in a study of blood T cell repertoires in COVID-19. Study overall: The United States, Italy and Spain supplied acute and convalescent COVID-19 samples. PBMCs, B-cell-depleted T cells, or T cells provided the cDNA or gDNA that made up the material.

How the authors handled the data: The assay estimated nucleated cells by amplifying reference gene primers. This table comes from immunoSEQ multiplex PCR, and its TCRdb copy is limited to in-frame clones, with some not included. V and J calls and clone size come straight from that table; D and trimming were deduced from the DNA. The sample lists around 47,000 clones, under 90% seen once, with roughly two fifths in the top ten. CDR1 is SGHRS, CDR2 YFSETQ, per germline. With 4 bases removed from V and 1 base from J, the gap between germline ends came to 17 bases. The CDR3 runs to 16 residues. The sample consisted of peripheral blood. The chain employs TRBV5-1 and TRBJ2-5, with D tentatively TRBD1 (6 bases). This TCR was sampled from a human donor in a cohort sampled during active COVID-19. CDR3 protein: CASSIQGLGVQETQYF. CDR3 sequence (DNA): TGCGCCAGCAGCATACAGGGTTTGGGTGTCCAAGAGACCCAGTACTTC.